Following are 20 T cell receptor beta chains from one sample sequenced in a study of memory CD4+ T cells and cytomegalovirus serostatus. Data came from immunoSEQ multiplex PCR; TCRdb stores just in-frame clones and leaves some out. The sample comprises tens of thousands of clones, around 76% of which are singletons, and roughly 2% rests with the top ten. The sort gate was single viable CD3+CD4+CD8-CD45RO+ cells for memory CD4+ T cells. The material sequenced was memory CD4+ T cells from blood. All receptors come from an adult in good health and CMV-seronegative.

V gene TRBV5-4 combines with J gene TRBJ2-5; perhaps TRBD1 as D (5 bases). Germline assignment: CDR1 SGHNT and CDR2 YYREEE (reference sequence). V lost 0 bases and J lost 1, with 16 bases in between. CDR3 length: 17 residues. The DNA for the CDR3 is TGTGCCAGCAGCTTGGTTCGGGCCAGAACAGGCCAAGAGACCCAGTACTTC. Translation gives CASSLVRARTGQETQYF.

This clone is medium-sized in the sample. Other DNA variants within this sample encode the same CDR3. The chain combines TRBV5-1 with TRBJ1-1; 8 nucleotides align to TRBD1. This CDR3 comprises 14 residues. Germline assignment: CDR1 SGHRS and CDR2 YFSETQ. The trim removed 4 bases at V and 1 base at J, leaving 3 bases unmatched. The CDR3 DNA reads TGCGCCAGCAGCCCGGGGACAGGGAACACTGAAGCTTTCTTT. Translating gives CASSPGTGNTEAFF.

This chain connects TRBV29-1 to TRBJ1-2; D remains unclear. The CDR3 totals 14 residues. Germline CDR1 and CDR2: SQVTM and ANQGSEA. Trimming shortened V by 2 bases and J by 4 bases, and 14 bases separated the two germline ends. The CDR3 region is CSVETPGQTYGYTF. The CDR3 DNA is TGCAGCGTTGAAACCCCGGGTCAGACCTATGGCTACACCTTC. Full variable domain (rest looked up from reference TRBV29-1 and TRBJ1-2): SAVISQKPSRDICQRGTSLTIQCQVDSQVTMMFWYRQQPGQSLTLIATANQGSEATYESGFVIDKFPISRPNLTFSTLTVSNMSPEDSSIYLCSVETPGQTYGYTFGSGTRLTVV.

The rearrangement links TRBV11-3 to TRBJ1-6; 8 bases align to TRBD1. Unmatched junction bases numbered 6, after V lost 5 bases and J lost 9 bases. This CDR3 is 14 amino acids long. Germline CDR1 is SGHNT and CDR2 is YENEEA. The CDR3 nucleotides are TGTGCCAGCAGCCGTGGGACAGGCGGTTCACCCCTCCACTTT. Translated: CASSRGTGGSPLHF.

The chain employs TRBV30 and TRBJ1-5; the D gene is possibly TRBD1 (5 bases). The CDR3 consists of 14 residues. Germline CDR1 reads GTSNPN; CDR2 reads SVGIG (reference sequence). V dropped 1 base and J dropped 1 base, with 8 bases sitting between them. The CDR3 nucleotides read TGTGCCTGGAGTGAAGGGGTCAGCAATCAGCCCCAGCATTTT. Protein: CAWSEGVSNQPQHF.

This chain joins TRBV7-6 and TRBJ2-5; D may be TRBD1 or TRBD2 (6 bases each). Per germline, CDR1 SGHVS and CDR2 FNYEAQ. V was pared by 3 bases and J by 2 bases, with 10 bases between. The CDR3 sequence is 14 residues long. The CDR3 bases are TGTGCCAGCAGCTTCGGGGGCAGACAAGAGACCCAGTACTTC. Residues: CASSFGGRQETQYF.

The genes are TRBV10-3 and TRBJ1-2; D remains unclear. The CDR3 consists of 15 residues. Trimming cost V 6 bases and J 0 bases, with 14 bases left between them. Germline values: CDR1 ENHRY, CDR2 SYGVKD. The CDR3 nucleotides read TGTGCCATCAGCACCTCAGGCTTGGCTAACTATGGCTACACCTTC. This encodes CAISTSGLANYGYTF.

The CDR3 DNA reads TGTGCCAGTAGCAAACCGGGGGGCGTCACAGATACGCAGTATTTT. This codes for CASSKPGGVTDTQYF. The chain links TRBV19 to TRBJ2-3; possible D gene TRBD2, 7 bases. CDR3 size: 15 residues. Trimming left V 6 bases short and J 2 bases short, with 15 bases between. From germline, CDR1 is LNHDA and CDR2 SQIVND (reference sequence). The entire variable domain, with the rest obtained from reference TRBV19 and TRBJ2-3, is as follows: DGGITQSPKYLFRKEGQNVTLSCEQNLNHDAMYWYRQDPGQGLRLIYYSQIVNDFQKGDIAEGYSVSREKKESFPLTVTSAQKNPTAFYLCASSKPGGVTDTQYFGPGTRLTVL.

The gene calls are TRBV10-3 and TRBJ2-6, with TRBD1 matching 11 bases. V gave up 5 bases and J gave up 4 bases; unmatched junction bases: 7. Looked up from germline, CDR1 is ENHRY and CDR2 is SYGVKD. The CDR3 runs 17 residues. CDR3 in DNA: TGTGCCATCAGTCCTGGGACAGGGGGTTCAGGGGCCAACGTCCTGACTTTC. It yields the protein CAISPGTGGSGANVLTF.

This clone is termed medium-sized. This rearrangement joins TRBV5-6 to TRBJ1-1, with 7 bases fitting TRBD1. Looked up from germline, CDR1 is SGHDT and CDR2 is YYEEEE. Trimming took 3 bases from V and 5 from J; bases not matched to a gene: 10. CDR3 size: 15 residues. CDR3 sequence: CASSSRRDSITEAFF. The DNA of the CDR3 is TGTGCCAGCAGCTCAAGGAGGGACAGCATAACTGAAGCTTTCTTT.

In the case of this clone: One end of the junction does not line up with germline, which may come from a read error. This CDR3 is also generated by other DNA sequences in the sample. This chain connects TRBV7-8 to TRBJ2-3; 11 nucleotides agree with TRBD2. CDR3 length: 18 residues. Germline CDR1 reads SGHVS; CDR2 reads FQNEAQ. CDR3 nucleotides: TGTGCCAGTAGCTCCCAGAAGACTAGCGGGGTGAGCACAGATACGCAGTATTTT. Protein product: CASSSQKTSGVSTDTQYF.

The V call is TRBV28, the J call TRBJ1-4; D may be TRBD1 (6 bases). Germline V gene lookup returns CDR1 MDHEN and CDR2 SYDVKM. Trimming removed 6 bases at V and 7 bases at J, with 21 bases between. This CDR3 spans 16 amino acids. CDR3 nucleotides: TGTGCCAGCAGAAAAAGGGTGACGGGAGGGGGTGAAAAACTGTTTTTT. Protein sequence: CASRKRVTGGGEKLFF.

This clone was seen more than once but under ten times. This sequence joins TRBV27 and TRBJ2-1, with D possibly matching TRBD2 (6 bases). The CDR3 sequence is 18 residues long. The V gene's germline CDR1 is MNHEY and CDR2 SMNVEV (reference sequence). Trimming cost V 6 bases and J 10 bases, with 31 bases left between them. The CDR3 protein is CASRALGTPQTTLREQFF. In DNA, the CDR3 is TGTGCCAGCAGAGCCTTGGGGACTCCACAAACCACCCTAAGAGAGCAGTTCTTC.

The chain joins TRBV2 to TRBJ1-2, with D uncertain. From germline, CDR1 is SNHLY and CDR2 FYNNEI. The CDR3 covers 13 residues. The V end was cut by 7 bases, the J end by 2 bases, with 11 bases between. CDR3 nucleotide sequence: TGTGCCAGCAAGGGAGGTCGAAACTATGGCTACACCTTC. Its translation: CASKGGRNYGYTF.

The chain recombines TRBV12-5 with TRBJ1-1; D remains unclear. Germline-derived CDR1 and CDR2 are LGHNT and FRNRAP. There are 13 residues in the CDR3. V shed 5 bases and J shed 0 bases, with 7 bases lying between them. CDR3 in DNA: TGTGCTAGTGGTGTCGGAGTGAACACTGAAGCTTTCTTT. It translates to CASGVGVNTEAFF.

Here the CDR3 DNA reads TGTGCCAGCAGCCAAGCCGGGACAGAGAACACTGAAGCTTTCTTT. It codes for CASSQAGTENTEAFF. The gene calls are TRBV6-5 and TRBJ1-1; 7 bases align to TRBD1. The CDR3 totals 15 residues. Germline CDR1 MNHEY, CDR2 SVGAGI. Germline trimming cut 6 bases from V and 1 base from J; bases unmatched to any gene: 8.

The chain joins TRBV6-4 to TRBJ2-3; weak D call: TRBD1 (6 bases). Trimming left V 2 bases short and J 2 bases short, with 8 bases between. CDR1 is MRHNA, CDR2 SNTAGT, per germline. The CDR3 loop spans 14 amino acids. As DNA, the CDR3 is TGTGCCAGCAGTGACACAGGGTTCACAGATACGCAGTATTTT. It specifies CASSDTGFTDTQYF.

With respect to this clone: One junction end does not reproduce the germline sequence, and a read error may be involved. CDR3 region: CASSQGDRAQETQYF. The CDR3 nucleotides read TGTGCTAGCAGCCAAGGGGACAGGGCACAAGAGACCCAGTACTTC. The chain has TRBV7-7 and TRBJ2-5, with TRBD1 identical over 9 bases. The CDR3 sequence is 15 residues long. Germline V CDR1 and CDR2: SSHAT, FNYEAQ (reference sequence).

This chain connects TRBV7-9 to TRBJ1-2, with TRBD1 matching 9 bases. The germline CDR1 and CDR2 sequences are SEHNR and FQNEAQ (reference sequence). The trim removed 5 bases at V and 6 bases at J, leaving 1 base unmatched. The CDR3 sequence is 12 residues long. The CDR3 spells CASSTGGDGYTF. The DNA of the CDR3 is TGTGCCAGCAGCACAGGGGGCGATGGCTACACCTTC.

The J gene is TRBJ2-7, the V gene TRBV29-1; a weak D match, TRBD2 (5 bases). The V end was cut by 6 bases, the J end by 6 bases, with 12 bases between. This CDR3 comprises 11 residues. Germline loops: CDR1 SQVTM, CDR2 ANQGSEA. CDR3 DNA sequence: TGCAGCGTCGCGGGTCTTGGCGAGCAGTACTTC. This encodes CSVAGLGEQYF.